In this sample, the clone carrying this T cell receptor beta chain turned up a few times. The sample belongs to a study of T cells after yellow fever vaccination. Germline V gives CDR1 DFQATT, CDR2 SNEGSKA (reference sequence). V was trimmed by 6 bases and J by 0 bases, leaving 17 bases between them. This CDR3 spans 15 amino acids. Via MiXCR, TCRdb re-called the 5' RACE reads, giving one row per CDR3 protein. The data show 110,000 to 150,000 distinct CDR3 sequences, around 6.3% seen once. J is TRBJ2-5 and V is TRBV20-1, with D maybe TRBD1 (7 bases). The sequencing used CD4+ T cells sorted from PBMCs, collected 10 days after the yellow fever booster vaccination. The receptor comes from a man between 25 and 39 years old who received the YFV17D yellow fever vaccine. CDR3 residues: CSARGDSYYQETQYF. CDR3 nucleotides: TGCAGTGCCAGGGGGGACAGCTATTACCAAGAGACCCAGTACTTC.